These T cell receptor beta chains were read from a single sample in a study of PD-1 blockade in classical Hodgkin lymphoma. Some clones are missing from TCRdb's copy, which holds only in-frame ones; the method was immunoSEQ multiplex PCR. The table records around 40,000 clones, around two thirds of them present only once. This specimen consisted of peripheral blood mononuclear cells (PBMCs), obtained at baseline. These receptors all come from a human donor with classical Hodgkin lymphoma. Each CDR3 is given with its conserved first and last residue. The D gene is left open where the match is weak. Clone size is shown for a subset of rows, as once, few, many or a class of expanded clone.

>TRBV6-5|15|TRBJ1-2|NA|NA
CASSYDSPVRAGYTF
TGTGCCAGCAGTTACGATTCCCCGGTTAGGGCTGGCTACACCTTC
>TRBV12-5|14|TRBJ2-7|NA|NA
CASGLVRGDYEQYF
TGTGCTAGTGGTTTGGTAAGGGGGGACTACGAGCAGTACTTC
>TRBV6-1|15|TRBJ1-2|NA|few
CASSEAIGTAYGYTF
TGTGCCAGCAGTGAAGCAATAGGGACGGCCTATGGCTACACCTTC
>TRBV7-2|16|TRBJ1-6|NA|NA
CASSPSFRRDNSPLHF
TGTGCCAGCAGCCCATCATTTCGTCGGGATAATTCACCCCTCCACTTT
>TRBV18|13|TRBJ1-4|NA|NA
CASLDTSNEKLFF
TGTGCCAGCTTAGACACTTCTAATGAAAAACTGTTTTTT
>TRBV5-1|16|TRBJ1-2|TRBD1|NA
CASSSGRDRSIYGYTF
TGCGCCAGCAGCTCAGGCAGGGACAGGTCTATCTATGGCTACACCTTC
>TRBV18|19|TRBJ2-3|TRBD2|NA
CASSPGTSGSPWRGDTQYF
TGTGCCAGCTCTCCCGGGACTAGCGGGAGCCCCTGGAGGGGAGATACGCAGTATTTT
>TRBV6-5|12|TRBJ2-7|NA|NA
CASSTGTYEQYF
TGTGCCAGCAGTACAGGTACCTACGAGCAGTACTTC
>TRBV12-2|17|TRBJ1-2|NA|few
CASRSHSTLHPRYGYTF
TGTGCAAGTCGCTCACATTCGACACTTCATCCCCGATATGGCTACACCTTC
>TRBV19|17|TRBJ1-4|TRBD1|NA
CASSGIGGGANLEKLFF
TGTGCCAGTAGCGGAATAGGAGGGGGCGCGAATCTTGAAAAACTGTTTTTT
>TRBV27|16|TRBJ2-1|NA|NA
CASSGAVRSSYNEQFF
TGTGCCAGCAGCGGAGCGGTGAGGAGCTCCTACAATGAGCAGTTCTTC
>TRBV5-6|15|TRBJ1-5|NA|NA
CASSFQMQINQPQHF
TGTGCCAGCAGCTTTCAAATGCAGATCAATCAGCCCCAGCATTTT
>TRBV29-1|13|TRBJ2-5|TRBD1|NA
CSVDKGARETQYF
TGCAGCGTTGACAAGGGGGCGAGAGAGACCCAGTACTTC
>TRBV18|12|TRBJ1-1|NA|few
CASSRMDTEAFF
TGTGCCAGCTCCCGCATGGACACTGAAGCTTTCTTT
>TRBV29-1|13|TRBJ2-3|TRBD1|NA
CSVGQGAADTQYF
TGCAGCGTCGGACAGGGGGCCGCAGATACGCAGTATTTT
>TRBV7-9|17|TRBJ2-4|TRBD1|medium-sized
CASSPRDTGVGKNIQYF
TGTGCCAGCAGCCCCCGGGATACAGGGGTCGGCAAAAACATTCAGTACTTC
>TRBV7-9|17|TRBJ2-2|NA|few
CASSLDSTALNTGELFF
TGTGCCAGCAGCTTAGACAGCACGGCTTTGAACACCGGGGAGCTGTTTTTT
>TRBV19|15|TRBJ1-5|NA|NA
CASSIGGPSNQPQHF
TGTGCCAGTAGTATAGGGGGACCCAGCAATCAGCCCCAGCATTTT
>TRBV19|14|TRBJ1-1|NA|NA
CASRGPITNTEAFF
TGTGCCAGTAGGGGACCAATTACGAACACTGAAGCTTTCTTT
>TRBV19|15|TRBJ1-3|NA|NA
CASKGTRVAGNTIYF
TGTGCCAGCAAGGGGACCAGGGTGGCTGGAAACACCATATATTTT
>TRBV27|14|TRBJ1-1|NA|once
CASSLFGGVGFSFF
TGTGCCAGCAGTCTTTTCGGGGGCGTCGGTTTCTCTTTCTTT
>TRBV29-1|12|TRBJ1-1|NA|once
CSTQGADTEAFF
TGCAGTACTCAAGGAGCCGACACTGAAGCTTTCTTT
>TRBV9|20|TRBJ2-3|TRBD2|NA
CASSVNAALAGESSTDTQYF
TGTGCCAGCAGCGTAAATGCGGCTCTAGCGGGGGAATCCAGCACAGATACGCAGTATTTT
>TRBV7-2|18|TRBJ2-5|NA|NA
CASSFFLSLKQGGETQYF
TGTGCCAGCAGCTTTTTCCTCTCCCTTAAACAGGGTGGGGAGACCCAGTACTTC
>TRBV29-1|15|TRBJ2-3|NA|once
CSVRQEPLRTDTQYF
TGCAGCGTTCGGCAGGAACCCTTGCGCACAGATACGCAGTATTTT
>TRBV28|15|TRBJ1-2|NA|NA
CASRSPQGVNYGYTF
TGTGCCAGCAGATCACCACAGGGTGTCAACTATGGCTACACCTTC
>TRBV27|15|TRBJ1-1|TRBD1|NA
CASSLRGTGNAEAFF
TGTGCCAGCAGTTTACGCGGGACAGGGAACGCTGAAGCTTTCTTT
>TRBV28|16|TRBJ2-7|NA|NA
CASSPARSRPLVQQYF
TGTGCCAGCAGTCCTGCCAGGTCTCGCCCCCTCGTACAGCAGTACTTC
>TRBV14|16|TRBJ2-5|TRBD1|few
CASSHRPGQLQETQYF
TGTGCCAGCAGCCACCGTCCGGGACAGTTACAAGAGACCCAGTACTTC
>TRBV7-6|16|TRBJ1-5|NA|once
CASSLVGRDSNQPQHF
TGTGCCAGCAGCTTAGTGGGCAGGGATAGCAATCAGCCCCAGCATTTT
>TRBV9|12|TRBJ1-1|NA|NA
CASSGGGTEAFF
TGTGCCAGCAGCGGGGGAGGAACTGAAGCTTTCTTT
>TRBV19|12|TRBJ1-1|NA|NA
CASGPPGVGAFF
TGTGCCAGTGGCCCTCCGGGAGTCGGAGCTTTCTTT
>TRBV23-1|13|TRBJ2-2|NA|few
CATGGLNTGELFF
TGCGCCACCGGCGGGCTTAACACCGGGGAGCTGTTTTTT
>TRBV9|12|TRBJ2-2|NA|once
CASSVATGELFF
TGTGCCAGCAGCGTAGCCACCGGGGAGCTGTTTTTT
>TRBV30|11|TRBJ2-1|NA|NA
CAWSGKNEQFF
TGTGCCTGGAGTGGAAAGAATGAGCAGTTCTTC
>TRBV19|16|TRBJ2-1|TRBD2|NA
CASSIDGGSSYNEQFF
TGTGCCAGTAGTATAGACGGCGGGAGCTCCTACAATGAGCAGTTCTTC
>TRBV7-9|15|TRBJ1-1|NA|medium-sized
CASSPPGKMNTEAFF
TGTGCCAGCAGCCCCCCGGGCAAAATGAACACTGAAGCTTTCTTT
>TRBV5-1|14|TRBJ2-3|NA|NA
CASSARVVADTQYF
TGCGCCAGCAGCGCGCGAGTAGTGGCAGATACGCAGTATTTT
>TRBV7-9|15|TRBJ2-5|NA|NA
CASSPTAGTQETQYF
TGTGCCAGCAGCCCAACAGCGGGGACACAAGAGACCCAGTACTTC
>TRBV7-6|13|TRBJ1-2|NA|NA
CASSLDVRVPYTF
TGTGCCAGCAGCTTAGATGTCAGGGTCCCCTACACCTTC
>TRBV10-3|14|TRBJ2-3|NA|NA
CAIRKTSNTDTQYF
TGTGCCATCAGGAAGACTAGTAATACAGATACGCAGTATTTT
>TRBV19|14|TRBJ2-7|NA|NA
CASSIRTGSDEQYF
TGTGCCAGTAGTATTAGGACCGGGTCAGACGAGCAGTACTTC